This passage covers 14 T cell receptor beta chains from one sample sequenced in a study of OX40 agonist ivuxolimab in advanced cancers. TCRdb's table, derived via immunoSEQ multiplex PCR, lists solely in-frame clones and lacks some. The sample records over 70,000 clones, roughly 78% being singletons. The source was CD4+ or CD8+ T cells sorted from blood, collected in a trial of the OX40 agonist ivuxolimab. The source of these receptors is an adult with an advanced solid tumor such as melanoma, head and neck, liver or kidney cancer.

The chain combines TRBV2 with TRBJ2-5; the D is unclear. Germline V gene sequence: CDR1 SNHLY, CDR2 FYNNEI. V dropped 5 bases and J dropped 2 bases, with 6 bases sitting between them. The CDR3 covers 12 residues. CDR3 amino acids: CASSSRQETQYF. The CDR3 DNA follows: TGTGCCAGCAGTTCCCGGCAAGAGACCCAGTACTTC. Full variable domain (missing parts from reference TRBV2 and TRBJ2-5): EPEVTQTPSHQVTQMGQEVILRCVPISNHLYFYWYRQILGQKVEFLVSFYNNEISEKSEIFDDQFSVERPDGSNFTLKIRSTKLEDSAMYFCASSSRQETQYFGPGTRLLVL.

CDR3 coding DNA: TGCGCCAGCAGCCAAGCTACAGGGTATCAGCCCCAGCATTTT. Protein: CASSQATGYQPQHF. The V gene is TRBV4-3, the J gene TRBJ1-5, with D possibly matching TRBD1 (6 bases). CDR3 length: 14 residues. The germline V and J ends were trimmed by 1 base and 5 bases, with 9 bases remaining between them. The germline V gene encodes CDR1 LGHNA and CDR2 YSLEER.

The chain uses TRBV12-5 and TRBJ1-1, with a possible D match to TRBD1 (5 bases). The CDR3 loop spans 14 amino acids. Germline V lookup: CDR1 LGHNT, CDR2 FRNRAP. V was pared by 5 bases and J by 4 bases, with 14 bases between. CDR3 coding DNA: TGTGCTAGTGGTCCAGACGGGACGGTCACTGAAGCTTTCTTT. Encoded protein: CASGPDGTVTEAFF.

The rearrangement uses TRBV6-5 and TRBJ2-5; unclear D gene. Germline CDR1 MNHEY, CDR2 SVGAGI. The CDR3 has 11 residues. Between the trimmed V and J ends, which lost 6 bases and 2 bases, there was a span of 4 bases. In nucleotides, the CDR3 is TGTGCCAGCAGCAAACAAGAGACCCAGTACTTC. Residues: CASSKQETQYF.

The gene calls are TRBV6-6 and TRBJ1-2, with 8 bases matching TRBD1. V trimming: 1 base; J trimming: 6 bases; junction bases outside the gene matches: 4. The germline V gene has CDR1 MNHNY and CDR2 SVGAGI (reference sequence). This CDR3 contains 14 residues. CDR3: CASSYFRGLDGYTF. The CDR3 DNA reads TGTGCCAGCAGTTACTTCAGGGGGCTTGATGGCTACACCTTC.

This clone was counted between two and nine times. The chain combines TRBV13 with TRBJ1-1, with TRBD1 matching 9 bases. After removal of 6 bases from V and 5 bases from J, the junction contained 10 bases not matched to a gene. In germline, CDR1 is PRHDT, CDR2 FYEKMQ (reference sequence). CDR3 size: 15 residues. This chain's CDR3 is CASSSGGQGRTEAFF. As DNA, the CDR3 is TGTGCCAGCAGTTCAGGGGGACAGGGTAGGACTGAAGCTTTCTTT.

The J gene is TRBJ2-6, the V gene TRBV18; 8 nucleotides match TRBD1. Germline values: CDR1 KGHSH, CDR2 LQKENI. After removal of 5 bases from V and 4 bases from J, the junction contained 16 bases not matched to a gene. The CDR3 is made up of 19 amino acids. The CDR3: CASSTTGVNLIIGANVLTF. CDR3 nucleotide sequence: TGTGCCAGCTCAACGACAGGGGTGAATCTAATTATAGGGGCCAACGTCCTGACTTTC. The full variable domain, completed using reference TRBV18 and TRBJ2-6, is NAGVMQNPRHLVRRRGQEARLRCSPMKGHSHVYWYRQLPEEGLKFMVYLQKENIIDESGMPKERFSAEFPKEGPSILRIQQVVRGDSAAYFCASSTTGVNLIIGANVLTFGAGSRLTVL.

The chain recombines TRBV18 with TRBJ2-3; 14 nucleotides match TRBD2. The CDR3 is 18 amino acids. J lost 5 bases, V lost 1 base, and 8 bases had no gene match. Germline V gives CDR1 KGHSH, CDR2 LQKENI. The CDR3 region has the DNA TGTGCCAGCTCACCACTGGGACTAGCGGGAGTGGAGGAAGATACGCAGTATTTT. This gives the protein CASSPLGLAGVEEDTQYF. The full variable domain, its missing parts supplied by reference TRBV18 and TRBJ2-3, is NAGVMQNPRHLVRRRGQEARLRCSPMKGHSHVYWYRQLPEEGLKFMVYLQKENIIDESGMPKERFSAEFPKEGPSILRIQQVVRGDSAAYFCASSPLGLAGVEEDTQYFGPGTRLTVL.

The chain couples TRBV5-1 to TRBJ1-1; TRBD1 matches at 8 bases. With V trimmed by 0 bases and J by 4 bases, 8 bases remained unmatched. The CDR3 has 16 residues. Per germline, CDR1 SGHRS and CDR2 YFSETQ. CDR3 region: CASSLASTGAGTEAFF. The CDR3 bases are TGCGCCAGCAGCTTGGCATCGACAGGGGCGGGCACTGAAGCTTTCTTT. The full variable domain, completed using reference TRBV5-1 and TRBJ1-1, is KAGVTQTPRYLIKTRGQQVTLSCSPISGHRSVSWYQQTPGQGLQFLFEYFSETQRNKGNFPGRFSGRQFSNSRSEMNVSTLELGDSALYLCASSLASTGAGTEAFFGQGTRLTVV.

The sample holds one count of this clone. V usage is TRBV13 and J usage is TRBJ2-5; D possibly uses TRBD1 or TRBD2 (6 bases each). There are 16 residues in the CDR3. V was trimmed by 6 bases and J by 0 bases, leaving 17 bases between them. Germline V gives CDR1 PRHDT, CDR2 FYEKMQ (reference sequence). Here the CDR3 DNA reads TGTGCCAGCAGACGGTTGGGGGGCGGGTACCAAGAGACCCAGTACTTC. It yields the protein CASRRLGGGYQETQYF. Full variable domain (rest looked up from reference TRBV13 and TRBJ2-5): AAGVIQSPRHLIKEKRETATLKCYPIPRHDTVYWYQQGPGQDPQFLISFYEKMQSDKGSIPDRFSAQQFSDYHSELNMSSLELGDSALYFCASRRLGGGYQETQYFGPGTRLLVL.

The chain has TRBV2 and TRBJ2-7; D may match TRBD1 or TRBD2 (5 bases each). In germline, CDR1 is SNHLY, CDR2 FYNNEI. The CDR3 is made up of 15 amino acids. Trimming removed 7 bases at V and 7 bases at J, with 23 bases between. The CDR3 sequence: CASIGTTGALGEQYF. CDR3 sequence (DNA): TGTGCCAGCATTGGGACCACCGGGGCCTTGGGAGAGCAGTACTTC.

This clone has just one count. This chain connects TRBV5-1 to TRBJ1-2; the D gene is possibly TRBD1 (5 bases). V lost 2 bases, J lost 4 bases, and 9 bases lay in between. CDR1 SGHRS and CDR2 YFSETQ come from the germline V gene. This CDR3 comprises 13 residues. The CDR3 DNA sequence: TGCGCCAGCAGCTTCAGGGTAGGCTATGGCTACACCTTC. As protein: CASSFRVGYGYTF.

The rearrangement joins TRBV5-1 to TRBJ1-4; no firm D call. The CDR3 is made up of 16 amino acids. The V and J ends lost 0 bases and 1 base respectively, with 10 bases between them. CDR1 is SGHRS and CDR2 is YFSETQ in the germline V gene. The CDR3 nucleotides read TGCGCCAGCAGCTTGGGTTCTACAGAAACTAATGAAAAACTGTTTTTT. This encodes CASSLGSTETNEKLFF.

This sequence joins TRBV6-1 and TRBJ2-5; 8 nucleotides align to TRBD1. CDR3 length: 13 amino acids. Germline CDR1 MNHNS, CDR2 SASEGT. The V segment lost 7 bases and the J segment 4 bases; nucleotides outside the gene matches: 5. CDR3 sequence reads: CASTQDRGETQYF. As DNA, the CDR3 is TGTGCCAGCACCCAAGACAGGGGAGAGACCCAGTACTTC.